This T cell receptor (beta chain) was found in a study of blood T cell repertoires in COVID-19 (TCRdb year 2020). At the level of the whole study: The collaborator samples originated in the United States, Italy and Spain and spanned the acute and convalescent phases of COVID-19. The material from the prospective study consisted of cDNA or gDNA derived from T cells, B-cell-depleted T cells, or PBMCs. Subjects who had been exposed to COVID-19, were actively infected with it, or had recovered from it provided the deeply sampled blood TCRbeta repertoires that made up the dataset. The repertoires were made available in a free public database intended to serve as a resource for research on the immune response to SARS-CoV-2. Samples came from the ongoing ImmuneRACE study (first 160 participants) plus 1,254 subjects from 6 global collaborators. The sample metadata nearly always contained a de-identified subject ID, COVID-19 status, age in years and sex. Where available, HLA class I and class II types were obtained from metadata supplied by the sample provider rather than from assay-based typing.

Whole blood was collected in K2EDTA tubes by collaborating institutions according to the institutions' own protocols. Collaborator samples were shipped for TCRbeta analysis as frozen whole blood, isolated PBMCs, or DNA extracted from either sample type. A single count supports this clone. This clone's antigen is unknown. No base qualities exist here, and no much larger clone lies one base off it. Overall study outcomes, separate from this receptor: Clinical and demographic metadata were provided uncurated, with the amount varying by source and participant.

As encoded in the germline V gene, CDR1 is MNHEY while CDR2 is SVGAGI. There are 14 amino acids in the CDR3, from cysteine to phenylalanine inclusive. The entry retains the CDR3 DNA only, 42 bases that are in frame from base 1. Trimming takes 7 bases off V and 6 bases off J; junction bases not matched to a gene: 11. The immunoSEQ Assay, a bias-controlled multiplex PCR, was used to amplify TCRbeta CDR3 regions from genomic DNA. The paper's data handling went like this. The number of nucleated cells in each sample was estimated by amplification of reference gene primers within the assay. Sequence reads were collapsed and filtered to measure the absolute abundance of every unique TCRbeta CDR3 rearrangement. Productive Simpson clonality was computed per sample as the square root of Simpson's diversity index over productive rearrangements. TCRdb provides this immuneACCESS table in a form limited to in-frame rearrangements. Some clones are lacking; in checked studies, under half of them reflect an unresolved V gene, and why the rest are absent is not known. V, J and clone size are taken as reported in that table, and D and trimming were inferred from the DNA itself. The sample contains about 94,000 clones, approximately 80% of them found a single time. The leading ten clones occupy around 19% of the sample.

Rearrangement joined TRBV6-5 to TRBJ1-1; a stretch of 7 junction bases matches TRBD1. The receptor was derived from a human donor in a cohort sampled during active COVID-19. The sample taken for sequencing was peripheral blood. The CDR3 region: CASIQGVARAEAFF. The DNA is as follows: TGTGCCAGCATCCAGGGGGTGGCAAGAGCTGAAGCTTTCTTT.